This entry lists 22 T cell receptor beta chains sequenced from one sample in a study of cytomegalovirus exposure and HLA in healthy donors. The PCR contained 60 Vbeta and 13 Jbeta primers. The protocol was immunoSEQ multiplex PCR, while the TCRdb copy is restricted to in-frame clones and leaves out a portion. The data contain fewer than 200,000 clones, 75% to 90% of them singletons. The sample comprised PBMCs. These TCRs come from a man aged 45-65 years in good health and CMV-seronegative.

The V call is TRBV7-2, the J call TRBJ1-1; TRBD1 is a possible D gene (6 bases). The V gene's germline CDR1 is SGHTA and CDR2 FQGNSA. The CDR3 loop spans 15 amino acids. Trimming removed 4 bases at V and 1 base at J, with 13 bases between. This CDR3 is CASSSQGLGNTEAFF. In DNA, the CDR3 is TGTGCCAGCAGCTCCCAGGGGCTAGGGAACACTGAAGCTTTCTTT.

The chain joins TRBV2 to TRBJ1-2, with TRBD1 identical over 7 bases. After removal of 8 bases from V and 1 base from J, the junction contained 16 bases not matched to a gene. This CDR3 comprises 17 residues. The germline V gene has CDR1 SNHLY and CDR2 FYNNEI. This CDR3 reads CASPGEDRRVVNYGYTF. CDR3 sequence (DNA): TGTGCCAGCCCCGGTGAGGACAGGAGGGTTGTTAACTATGGCTACACCTTC.

This clone was seen only a few times. The chain couples TRBV6-1 to TRBJ1-5; unclear D gene. CDR1 is MNHNS, CDR2 SASEGT, per germline. V lost 2 bases and J 4 bases, leaving 9 bases between the germline ends. The CDR3 totals 14 residues. CDR3 residues: CASSEHPGNQPQHF. As DNA, the CDR3 is TGTGCCAGCAGTGAACATCCGGGTAATCAGCCCCAGCATTTT.

The V gene is TRBV9, the J gene TRBJ1-2, with D perhaps matching TRBD1 (5 bases). This CDR3 is built from 15 residues. Germline V CDR1 and CDR2: SGDLS, YYNGEE. Trimming left V 4 bases short and J 0 bases short, with 13 bases between. CDR3: CASSPDRGTNYGYTF. For the CDR3, the DNA is TGTGCCAGCAGCCCAGACAGAGGAACTAACTATGGCTACACCTTC.

The genes are TRBV7-2 and TRBJ2-1; 7 bases line up with TRBD1. This CDR3 comprises 16 residues. Germline V gene sequence: CDR1 SGHTA, CDR2 FQGNSA. After removal of 6 bases from V and 9 bases from J, the junction contained 17 bases not matched to a gene. CDR3 DNA: TGTGCCAGCAGTTATACAGGGGATTCCCCCCTGGGTGAGCAGTTCTTC. This translates into CASSYTGDSPLGEQFF.

Notes on this clone: An end of the junction differs from the germline gene, which may be a read error. The chain joins TRBV5-1 to TRBJ1-3; no reliable D call. This CDR3 comprises 13 residues. Germline CDR1 and CDR2: SGHRS and YFSETQ. CDR3 protein: CVSSSGSGNTIYF. The CDR3 DNA follows: TGCGTCAGCAGCTCGGGTTCTGGAAACACCATATATTTT. Based on the CDR3 plus reference TRBV5-1 and TRBJ1-3, the full variable domain is KAGVTQTPRYLIKTRGQQVTLSCSPISGHRSVSWYQQTPGQGLQFLFEYFSETQRNKGNFPGRFSGRQFSNSRSEMNVSTLELGDSALYLCVSSSGSGNTIYFGEGSWLTVV.

Details on this clone: The conserved phenylalanine or tryptophan normally closing the CDR3 is absent here, so this likely arose from a read error. The chain uses TRBV19 and TRBJ1-2; possible D gene TRBD1, 6 bases. This CDR3 spans 13 amino acids. CDR1 and CDR2 from the germline V gene are LNHDA and SQIVND (reference sequence). V was trimmed by 5 bases and J by 4 bases, leaving 11 bases between them. CDR3 DNA sequence: TGTGCCAGTAGTGTTACAGGGCGCTATGGCTACACCCTC. This gives the protein CASSVTGRYGYTL.

The genes are TRBV28 and TRBJ2-7, with 7 bases lining up with TRBD2. CDR3 length: 16 residues. The V and J ends lost 6 bases and 1 base, in that order; junction bases with no gene match: 12. Germline-derived CDR1 and CDR2 are MDHEN and SYDVKM. The CDR3, as DNA: TGTGCCAGCAGCTCCGCGGGGGAAAGGGGTTCCTACGAGCAGTACTTC. Protein product: CASSSAGERGSYEQYF.

This clone was counted a few times. This rearrangement joins TRBV5-1 to TRBJ2-5; 10 bases are shared with TRBD2. This CDR3 region has 15 residues. V lost 2 bases to trimming and J lost 0 bases; unmatched junction nucleotides: 1. Germline CDR1 is SGHRS and CDR2 is YFSETQ. Written as DNA, the CDR3 is TGCGCCAGCAGCTTTAGCGGGAGGAACCAAGAGACCCAGTACTTC. Its translation is CASSFSGRNQETQYF. The whole variable domain, filled in from reference TRBV5-1 and TRBJ2-5, reads KAGVTQTPRYLIKTRGQQVTLSCSPISGHRSVSWYQQTPGQGLQFLFEYFSETQRNKGNFPGRFSGRQFSNSRSEMNVSTLELGDSALYLCASSFSGRNQETQYFGPGTRLLVL.

The chain uses TRBV27 and TRBJ1-6, with 11 bases that match TRBD1. Trimming cost V 8 bases and J 10 bases; bases outside gene matches: 10. The CDR3 runs 15 residues. Germline assignment: CDR1 MNHEY and CDR2 SMNVEV (reference sequence). The CDR3 DNA reads as TGTGCCAGCTCCTCCGGGACAGGGGGACGATCACCCCTCCACTTT. This encodes CASSSGTGGRSPLHF.

The V and J genes are TRBV7-9 and TRBJ2-4, with D possibly being TRBD2 (6 bases). CDR1 SEHNR and CDR2 FQNEAQ come from the germline V gene (reference sequence). This CDR3 has 14 residues. Trimming left V 5 bases short and J 1 base short, with 9 bases between. The CDR3 spells CASSAAGAKNIQYF. CDR3 nucleotide sequence: TGTGCCAGCAGCGCGGCGGGGGCCAAAAACATTCAGTACTTC.

The V gene is TRBV7-2, the J gene TRBJ2-5; D is perhaps TRBD1 (6 bases). V was cut by 5 bases and J by 2 bases, with 12 bases left in between. CDR3 size: 14 residues. The germline gives CDR1 SGHTA, CDR2 FQGNSA. The CDR3 DNA sequence: TGTGCCAGCAGCCCAGCAGGGGAACAAGAGACCCAGTACTTC. Protein sequence: CASSPAGEQETQYF.

This clone has just one count. The CDR3 protein is CASSSGTGDVYF. In DNA, the CDR3 is TGCGCCAGCAGCTCGGGGACAGGTGATGTGTACTTC. The genes are TRBV5-1 and TRBJ2-4, with 8 bases aligning to TRBD1. Germline CDR1 is SGHRS and CDR2 is YFSETQ. This CDR3 has 12 amino acids. J gave up 15 bases and V 3 bases, and 8 bases lay outside the gene matches.

The chain combines TRBV10-3 with TRBJ1-1; TRBD1 matches 11 bases. Germline assignment: CDR1 ENHRY and CDR2 SYGVKD. This CDR3 is 16 amino acids long. J was trimmed by 2 bases and V by 6 bases; bases with no gene match: 8. The CDR3 region is CAISAGTGGFNTEAFF. The CDR3 DNA sequence: TGTGCCATCAGCGCCGGGACAGGGGGTTTCAACACTGAAGCTTTCTTT.

The rearrangement links TRBV4-3 to TRBJ2-7; possible D gene TRBD2, 6 bases. The CDR3 is 15 residues long. With 3 bases removed from V and 1 base from J, the gap between germline ends came to 13 bases. Germline CDR1 and CDR2: LGHNA and YSLEER. The CDR3 DNA reads TGCGCCAGCAGCCAGGGACTCCTAGTATCCTACGAGCAGTACTTC. Amino acid sequence: CASSQGLLVSYEQYF.

The chain has TRBV15 and TRBJ2-3, with D perhaps matching TRBD2 (5 bases). This CDR3 is built from 13 residues. CDR1 LNHNV and CDR2 YYDKDF come from the germline V gene (reference sequence). Trimming took 3 bases from V and 8 from J, leaving 12 bases between them. The CDR3 spells CATSSGWTPTQYF. In DNA form, the CDR3 reads TGTGCCACCAGCAGCGGTTGGACTCCTACGCAGTATTTT.

This chain uses TRBV9 with TRBJ2-5; 7 positions agree with TRBD2. CDR3 length equals 15 residues. In germline, CDR1 is SGDLS, CDR2 YYNGEE. V was clipped by 4 bases and J by 2 bases; unmatched bases: 8. DNA of the CDR3: TGTGCCAGCAGCCTAGGGAGAGCGGGGCAAGAGACCCAGTACTTC. Translated: CASSLGRAGQETQYF.

The chain carries TRBV6-1 and TRBJ2-3; tentatively, D is TRBD2 (6 bases). The CDR3 runs to 16 residues. Per the germline V gene, CDR1 is MNHNS and CDR2 is SASEGT. The ends were cut back, 4 bases at V and 2 bases at J, with 16 bases in the middle. This chain's CDR3 is CASSGRGGLYTDTQYF. The CDR3 DNA reads as TGTGCCAGCAGTGGTCGCGGAGGGCTCTACACAGATACGCAGTATTTT.

This clone was detected once. The chain has TRBV7-2 and TRBJ2-1, with TRBD2 as a possible D gene (6 bases). This CDR3 has 16 amino acids. CDR1 is SGHTA and CDR2 is FQGNSA in the germline V gene. V was trimmed by 1 base and J by 3 bases, leaving 13 bases between them. CDR3 coding DNA: TGTGCCAGCAGCTTAGGCTTGGGCGGGGTCTACAATGAGCAGTTCTTC. Translated, it gives CASSLGLGGVYNEQFF.

CDR3 residues: CASRPWTGSYEQYF. CDR3 DNA sequence: TGTGCCAGCAGACCGTGGACAGGGAGCTACGAGCAGTACTTC. V gene TRBV5-4 combines with J gene TRBJ2-7; 8 nucleotides agree with TRBD1. V lost 5 bases to trimming and J lost 3 bases; unmatched junction nucleotides: 7. This CDR3 spans 14 amino acids. Germline lookup yields CDR1 SGHNT and CDR2 YYREEE (reference sequence). The full variable domain, in which reference TRBV5-4 and TRBJ2-7 provide the parts outside the CDR3, is ETGVTQSPTHLIKTRGQQVTLRCSSQSGHNTVSWYQQALGQGPQFIFQYYREEENGRGNFPPRFSGLQFPNYSSELNVNALELDDSALYLCASRPWTGSYEQYFGPGTRLTVT.

The chain carries TRBV4-1 and TRBJ2-7; tentatively, D is TRBD2 (6 bases). V was pared by 2 bases and J by 1 base, with 15 bases between. The CDR3 totals 16 residues. Germline CDR1 reads MGHRA; CDR2 reads YSYEKL. This CDR3 reads CASSQPSGTASYEQYF. CDR3 in DNA: TGCGCCAGCAGCCAACCCTCCGGGACTGCTTCCTACGAGCAGTACTTC.

The rearrangement joins TRBV27 to TRBJ1-2, with 9 bases identical to TRBD1. The CDR3 contains 15 residues. The trim removed 5 bases at V and 5 bases at J, leaving 9 bases unmatched. In germline, CDR1 is MNHEY, CDR2 SMNVEV (reference sequence). CDR3 sequence: CASSIGTGKTYGYTF. DNA for the CDR3: TGTGCCAGCAGTATCGGGACAGGGAAAACTTATGGCTACACCTTC.